The clone carrying this TCR beta chain was counted once. The data stem from a study of T cell responses to AZD1222 COVID-19 vaccine. Only in-frame clones appear in the TCRdb table, and some are missing; sequencing was by immunoSEQ multiplex PCR. The top ten clones hold more than 4% of a sample with some 110,000 clones, around 90% of them seen once. Sequenced here: peripheral blood, sampled on day 0 of AZD1222 vaccination. This TCR was recovered from an adult in good health.

CDR3 sequence reads: CASSEGTAATNEKLFF. The DNA of the CDR3 is TGTGCCAGCAGCGAGGGGACCGCAGCAACTAATGAAAAACTGTTTTTT. The rearrangement uses TRBV7-2 and TRBJ1-4; D is possibly TRBD1 (5 bases). Germline V gene sequence: CDR1 SGHTA, CDR2 FQGNSA. This CDR3 region has 16 residues. With 5 bases removed from V and 0 bases from J, the gap between germline ends came to 13 bases. The full variable domain, rest sourced from reference TRBV7-2 and TRBJ1-4, is GAGVSQSPSNKVTEKGKDVELRCDPISGHTALYWYRQSLGQGLEFLIYFQGNSAPDKSGLPSDRFSAERTGGSVSTLTIQRTQQEDSAVYLCASSEGTAATNEKLFFGSGTQLSVL.